Presented here are 24 T cell receptor beta chains from one specimen sequenced in a study of metastatic and nonmetastatic thyroid tumors. All patients were treatment-naive before thyroid surgery. TCRdb re-analyzed the PCR reads using MiXCR. The sample has 9,000 to 15,000 clones; about 31% are singletons. Material: tumor tissue. Receptor source: a female donor with papillary thyroid cancer or a benign thyroid nodule (not recorded which). Some clones in this sample may be carry-over from other donors' samples.

This clone is termed medium-sized. The V call is TRBV18, the J call TRBJ2-2, with TRBD2 identical over 7 bases. The J segment lost 0 bases and the V segment lost 3 bases, leaving 4 bases of the junction unmatched. Germline lookup yields CDR1 KGHSH and CDR2 LQKENI. The CDR3 extends over 16 amino acids. In nucleotides, the CDR3 is TGTGCCAGCTCACCGTCCAGCGGGACGAACACCGGGGAGCTGTTTTTT. This translates into CASSPSSGTNTGELFF.

There are a few counts of this clone. The chain recombines TRBV10-3 with TRBJ1-1; 7 bases map to TRBD1. V dropped 6 bases and J dropped 1; count of bases not matched to a gene: 5. In germline, CDR1 is ENHRY, CDR2 SYGVKD. The CDR3 consists of 14 residues. CDR3 region: CAIREGQTNTEAFF. As DNA, the CDR3 is TGTGCCATCAGAGAGGGACAGACGAACACTGAAGCTTTCTTT.

This clone has more than one count but fewer than ten. Other DNA sequences within the sample encode an identical CDR3. The chain joins TRBV4-1 to TRBJ1-1; D uncertain. Per the germline V gene, CDR1 is MGHRA and CDR2 is YSYEKL. This CDR3 is built from 13 residues. V lost 4 bases and J lost 0, with 6 bases in between. CDR3 nucleotides: TGCGCCAGCAGCCTTGGACTGAACACTGAAGCTTTCTTT. This gives the protein CASSLGLNTEAFF.

Concerning this clone: This may be a read error, as it is one base from a much larger clone. Additional DNA sequences in this sample encode the identical CDR3. The rearrangement uses TRBV18 and TRBJ2-2; TRBD1 or TRBD2 may be the D gene (6 bases each). Germline V gene sequence: CDR1 KGHSH, CDR2 LQKENI. This CDR3 is built from 18 residues. CDR3 in DNA: TGTGCCAGCTCACCAAGCGCTGGGCAGGGGACGGGAGCCGGTGAGCTGTTTTTT. This translates into CASSPSAGQGTGAGELFF.

By frequency in the sample, this clone is medium-sized. The chain links TRBV4-1 to TRBJ2-7; 9 bases are a match to TRBD2. Per germline, CDR1 MGHRA and CDR2 YSYEKL. This CDR3 is built from 16 residues. J lost 7 bases, V lost 0 bases, and 10 bases had no gene match. The CDR3 spells CASSQEGVAGAREQYF. As DNA, the CDR3 is TGCGCCAGCAGCCAAGAGGGGGTAGCGGGAGCGAGGGAGCAGTACTTC.

The chain couples TRBV20-1 to TRBJ2-2, with D uncertain. V lost 3 bases and J lost 0, with 5 bases in between. Germline-derived CDR1 and CDR2 are DFQATT and SNEGSKA (reference sequence). CDR3 length equals 13 residues. This CDR3 is CSARVPNTGELFF. DNA for the CDR3: TGCAGTGCTAGGGTGCCGAACACCGGGGAGCTGTTTTTT.

Only a few counts were recorded for this clone. The chain joins TRBV20-1 to TRBJ1-5; TRBD1 aligns across 7 bases. Germline assignment: CDR1 DFQATT and CDR2 SNEGSKA (reference sequence). The CDR3 covers 15 residues. The trim removed 4 bases at V and 0 bases at J, leaving 6 bases unmatched. CDR3 region: CSAKRTGNSNQPQHF. Written as DNA, the CDR3 is TGCAGTGCTAAAAGGACAGGCAATAGCAATCAGCCCCAGCATTTT.

The genes are TRBV27 and TRBJ2-1, with 7 bases that match TRBD2. Germline V CDR1 and CDR2: MNHEY, SMNVEV (reference sequence). V lost 3 bases and J lost 0; bases outside the gene matches: 2. This CDR3 has 15 residues. This CDR3 is CASSFRGGSYNEQFF. The CDR3 region has the DNA TGTGCCAGCAGTTTTCGCGGGGGCTCCTACAATGAGCAGTTCTTC.

By sample fraction, this clone is medium-sized. V usage is TRBV2 and J usage is TRBJ1-2, with D possibly matching TRBD1 (5 bases). The CDR3 has 13 amino acids. Trimming left V 7 bases short and J 2 bases short, with 11 bases between. Germline CDR1 and CDR2: SNHLY and FYNNEI. This CDR3 is CASKGTVNYGYTF. The CDR3 DNA follows: TGTGCCAGCAAAGGGACGGTCAACTATGGCTACACCTTC.

This clone showed up just a few times. The chain joins TRBV6-1 to TRBJ2-3, with D perhaps matching TRBD2 (6 bases). Germline loops: CDR1 MNHNS, CDR2 SASEGT. The ends were cut back, 6 bases at V and 8 bases at J, with 12 bases in the middle. The CDR3 runs 12 residues. This CDR3 reads CASSPQGGTQYF. The CDR3 DNA reads as TGTGCCAGCAGCCCTCAGGGAGGTACGCAGTATTTT.

This chain connects TRBV19 to TRBJ2-3, with D hard to call. Between the trimmed V and J ends, which lost 6 bases and 1 base, there was a span of 11 bases. This CDR3 has 14 amino acids. Germline loops: CDR1 LNHDA, CDR2 SQIVND (reference sequence). CDR3 in DNA: TGTGCCAGTAGGTCAGACTTGGGCACAGATACGCAGTATTTT. Translation gives CASRSDLGTDTQYF.

The chain combines TRBV5-1 with TRBJ1-2; D is ambiguous. V was shortened by 0 bases and J by 2 bases, with 11 bases between the two germline ends. This CDR3 has 15 amino acids. Germline loops: CDR1 SGHRS, CDR2 YFSETQ. The CDR3 nucleotides read TGCGCCAGCAGCTTGGTTTGGGGTTCCAACTATGGCTACACCTTC. Translated: CASSLVWGSNYGYTF.

By its share, this clone is medium-sized. The V gene is TRBV12-3 or TRBV12-4, the J gene TRBJ1-1; D remains ambiguous. V was pared by 3 bases and J by 1 base, with 6 bases between. The CDR3 has 13 amino acids. CDR3 sequence reads: CASSFFGNTEAFF. Here the CDR3 DNA reads TGTGCCAGCAGTTTTTTTGGGAACACTGAAGCTTTCTTT.

By sample fraction, this clone is medium-sized. The chain employs TRBV25-1 and TRBJ2-7; 8 bases align to TRBD2. J was trimmed by 5 bases and V by 5 bases; bases with no gene match: 14. The V gene's germline CDR1 is MGHDK and CDR2 SYGVNS. The CDR3 sequence is 16 residues long. In DNA form, the CDR3 reads TGTGCCAGCAGTTTCCTCGGCGGCGGGGGGCGAGACGAGCAGTACTTC. Amino acid sequence: CASSFLGGGGRDEQYF.

The rearrangement links TRBV20-1 to TRBJ2-1, with a weak D call TRBD2 (5 bases). This CDR3 contains 16 residues. CDR1 and CDR2 (germline): DFQATT, SNEGSKA (reference sequence). Trimming pared 6 bases from V and 8 bases from J, leaving 26 bases between. As DNA, the CDR3 is TGCAGTGCCTCATCGGCGTGGGAGATTCATGTCTATGAGCAGTTCTTC. Translating it yields CSASSAWEIHVYEQFF.

This chain links TRBV5-6 with TRBJ1-1, with TRBD1 matching 7 bases. The CDR3 contains 14 residues. V lost 6 bases and J lost 7; bases outside the gene matches: 12. Germline assignment: CDR1 SGHDT and CDR2 YYEEEE. CDR3 coding DNA: TGTGCCAGCACGACAGGGTCCAGAACAGGTGAAGCTTTCTTT. Protein: CASTTGSRTGEAFF.

This chain joins TRBV6-4 and TRBJ2-1; D may be TRBD1 or TRBD2 (5 bases each). The ends were cut back, 3 bases at V and 3 bases at J, with 6 bases in the middle. This CDR3 region has 13 residues. CDR1 and CDR2 (germline): MRHNA, SNTAGT. The DNA of the CDR3 is TGTGCCAGCAGTGAGGGGGACTACAATGAGCAGTTCTTC. Its protein product is CASSEGDYNEQFF.

The chain employs TRBV20-1 and TRBJ2-7; D uncertain. Germline V lookup: CDR1 DFQATT, CDR2 SNEGSKA (reference sequence). The CDR3 consists of 15 residues. V dropped 1 base and J dropped 3 bases, with 16 bases sitting between them. The CDR3 spells CSARVRLSADYEQYF. DNA of the CDR3: TGCAGTGCTAGAGTCCGCCTCTCTGCAGACTACGAGCAGTACTTC.

This clone was observed a handful of times. This chain links TRBV6-6 with TRBJ2-1, with D perhaps TRBD2 (7 bases). Germline V gives CDR1 MNHNY, CDR2 SVGAGI (reference sequence). The CDR3 is 15 residues long. V was clipped by 6 bases and J by 3 bases, with 15 bases between them. In nucleotides, the CDR3 is TGTGCCAGCAGCCCTGGGGGGGCTGGCTACAATGAGCAGTTCTTC. As protein: CASSPGGAGYNEQFF.

The chain employs TRBV7-2 and TRBJ2-1, with D uncertain. The germline CDR1 and CDR2 sequences are SGHTA and FQGNSA. The V gene lost 6 bases and the J gene lost 8 bases, with 17 bases spanning the gap. CDR3 length equals 14 residues. The CDR3, as DNA: TGTGCCAGCAGTGTAAGCGTGGGTCGGGATGAGCAGTTCTTC. It translates to CASSVSVGRDEQFF. The whole variable domain, remainder taken from reference TRBV7-2 and TRBJ2-1, is GAGVSQSPSNKVTEKGKDVELRCDPISGHTALYWYRQSLGQGLEFLIYFQGNSAPDKSGLPSDRFSAERTGGSVSTLTIQRTQQEDSAVYLCASSVSVGRDEQFFGPGTRLTVL.

The chain joins TRBV28 to TRBJ2-7, with a weak D call TRBD2 (5 bases). This CDR3 is 15 amino acids long. Trimming took off 5 bases at V and 2 bases at J, with 16 bases between the two ends. Germline assignment: CDR1 MDHEN and CDR2 SYDVKM. The CDR3, as DNA: TGTGCCAGCAGTATACCTAGCCTAGGAACCTACGAGCAGTACTTC. It codes for CASSIPSLGTYEQYF.

This clone is classed as medium-sized. This chain connects TRBV11-1 to TRBJ2-7, with D uncertain. Deletions cut 2 bases from V and 2 bases from J, with 13 bases between. CDR3 length: 15 amino acids. Germline assignment: CDR1 SGHAT and CDR2 FQDESV (reference sequence). The CDR3 DNA reads TGTGCCAGCAGCTTAAATCGTAAGGCCGCCTACGAGCAGTACTTC. Protein: CASSLNRKAAYEQYF. Full variable domain (rest looked up from reference TRBV11-1 and TRBJ2-7): EAEVAQSPRYKITEKSQAVAFWCDPISGHATLYWYRQILGQGPELLVQFQDESVVDDSQLPKDRFSAERLKGVDSTLKIQPAELGDSAMYLCASSLNRKAAYEQYFGPGTRLTVT.

This clone was counted many times. Relative to the germline gene, one junction end is altered; a read error may explain this. This chain links TRBV7-8 with TRBJ2-1; D tentatively fits TRBD1 or TRBD2 (5 bases each). Germline CDR1 is SGHVS and CDR2 is FQNEAQ. This CDR3 is built from 13 residues. This chain's CDR3 is CAGSLVGANEQFF. DNA of the CDR3: TGTGCCGGCAGCTTAGTCGGGGCCAATGAGCAGTTCTTC.

J is TRBJ2-7 and V is TRBV6-2 or TRBV6-3, with TRBD2 matching 8 bases. Germline V gene data show CDR1 as MNHEY and CDR2 as SVGEGT. There are 13 residues in the CDR3. The J segment lost 6 bases and the V segment lost 8 bases, leaving 9 bases of the junction unmatched. In DNA, the CDR3 is TGTGCCAGCGGGGGGCGGGAGGCGGGCGAGCAGTACTTC. Its protein is CASGGREAGEQYF.